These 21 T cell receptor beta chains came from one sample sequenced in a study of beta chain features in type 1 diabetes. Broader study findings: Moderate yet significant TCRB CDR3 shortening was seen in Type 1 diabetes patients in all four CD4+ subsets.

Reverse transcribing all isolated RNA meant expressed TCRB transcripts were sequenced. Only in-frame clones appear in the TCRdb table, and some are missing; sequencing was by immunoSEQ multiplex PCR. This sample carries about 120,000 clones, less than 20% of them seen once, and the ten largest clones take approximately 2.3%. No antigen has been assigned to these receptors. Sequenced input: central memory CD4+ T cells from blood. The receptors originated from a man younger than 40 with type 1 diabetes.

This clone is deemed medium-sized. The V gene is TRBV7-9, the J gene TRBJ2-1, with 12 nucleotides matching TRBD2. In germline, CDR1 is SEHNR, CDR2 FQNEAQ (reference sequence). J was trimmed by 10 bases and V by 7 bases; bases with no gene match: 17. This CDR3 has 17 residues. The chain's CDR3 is CASIPPLRLAGVGEQFF. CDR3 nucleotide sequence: TGTGCCAGCATCCCACCGCTTAGACTAGCGGGGGTAGGGGAGCAGTTCTTC.

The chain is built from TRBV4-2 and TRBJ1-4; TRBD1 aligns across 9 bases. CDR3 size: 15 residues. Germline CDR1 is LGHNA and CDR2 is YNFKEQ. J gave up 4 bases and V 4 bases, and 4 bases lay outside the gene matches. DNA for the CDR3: TGTGCCAGCAGCCGCGGGACAGGGAGTAATGAAAAACTGTTTTTT. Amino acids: CASSRGTGSNEKLFF.

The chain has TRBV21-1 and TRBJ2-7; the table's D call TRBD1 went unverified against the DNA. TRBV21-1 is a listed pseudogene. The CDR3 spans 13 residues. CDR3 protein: CASRRNRVYEQYF. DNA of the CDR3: TGTGCCAGCAGGCGGAACAGGGTCTACGAGCAGTACTTC.

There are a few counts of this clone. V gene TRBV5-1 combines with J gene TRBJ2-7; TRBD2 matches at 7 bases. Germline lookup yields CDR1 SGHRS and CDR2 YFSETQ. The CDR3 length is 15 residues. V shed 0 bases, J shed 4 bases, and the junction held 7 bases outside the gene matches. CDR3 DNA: TGCGCCAGCAGCTTGGTGGCGGGGGATAGTTACGAGCAGTACTTC. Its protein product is CASSLVAGDSYEQYF.

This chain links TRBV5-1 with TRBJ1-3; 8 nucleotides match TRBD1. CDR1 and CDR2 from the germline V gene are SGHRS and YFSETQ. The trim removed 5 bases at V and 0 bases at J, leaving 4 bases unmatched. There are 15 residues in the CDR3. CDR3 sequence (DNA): TGCGCCAGCAGATCCGGGACAGGCTCTGGAAACACCATATATTTT. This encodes CASRSGTGSGNTIYF.

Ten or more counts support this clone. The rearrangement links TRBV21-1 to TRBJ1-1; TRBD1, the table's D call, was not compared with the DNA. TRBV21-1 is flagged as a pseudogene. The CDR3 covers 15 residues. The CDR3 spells CASKPAGLKYTEAFF. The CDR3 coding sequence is TGTGCCAGCAAACCTGCAGGGTTGAAGTACACTGAAGCTTTCTTT.

CDR3 DNA sequence: TGTGCCAGCAGTTACGACAGGGGTTCTAGCACAGATACGCAGTATTTT. It is translated as CASSYDRGSSTDTQYF. The chain links TRBV6-6 to TRBJ2-3; 8 nucleotides line up with TRBD1. This CDR3 is built from 16 residues. Trimming removed 2 bases from V and 0 bases from J; junction bases left unmatched: 4. Germline V gene lookup returns CDR1 MNHNY and CDR2 SVGAGI (reference sequence).

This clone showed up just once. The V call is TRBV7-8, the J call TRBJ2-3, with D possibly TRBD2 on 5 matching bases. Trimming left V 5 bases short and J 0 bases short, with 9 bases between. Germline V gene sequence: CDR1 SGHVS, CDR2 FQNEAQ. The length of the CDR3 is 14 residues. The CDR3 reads CASSQWTSTDTQYF. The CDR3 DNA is TGTGCCAGCAGCCAATGGACTAGCACAGATACGCAGTATTTT.

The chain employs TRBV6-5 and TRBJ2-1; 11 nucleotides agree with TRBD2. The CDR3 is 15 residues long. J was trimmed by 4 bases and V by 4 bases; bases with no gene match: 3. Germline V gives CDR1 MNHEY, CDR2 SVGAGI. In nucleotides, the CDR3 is TGTGCCAGCAGTTTAACTAGCGGGGGATACAATGAGCAGTTCTTC. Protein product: CASSLTSGGYNEQFF.

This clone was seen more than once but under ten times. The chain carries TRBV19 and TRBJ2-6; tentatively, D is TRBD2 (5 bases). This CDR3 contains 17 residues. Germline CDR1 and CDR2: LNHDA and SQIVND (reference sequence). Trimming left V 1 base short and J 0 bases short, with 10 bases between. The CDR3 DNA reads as TGTGCCAGTAGTATAGGCGCGGGTCTCTCTGGGGCCAACGTCCTGACTTTC. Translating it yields CASSIGAGLSGANVLTF.

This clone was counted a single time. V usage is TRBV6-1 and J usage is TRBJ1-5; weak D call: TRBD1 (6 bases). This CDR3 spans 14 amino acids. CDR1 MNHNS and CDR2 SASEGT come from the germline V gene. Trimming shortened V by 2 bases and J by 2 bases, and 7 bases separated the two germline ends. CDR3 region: CASSEYRGNQPQHF. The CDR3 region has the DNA TGTGCCAGCAGTGAATACAGGGGCAATCAGCCCCAGCATTTT.

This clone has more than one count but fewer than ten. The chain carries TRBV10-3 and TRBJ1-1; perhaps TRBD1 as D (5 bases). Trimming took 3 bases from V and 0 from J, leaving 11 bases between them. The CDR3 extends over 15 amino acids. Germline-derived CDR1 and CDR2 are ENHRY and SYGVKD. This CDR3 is CAISDRDRMNTEAFF. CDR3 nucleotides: TGTGCCATCAGTGACAGGGATAGGATGAACACTGAAGCTTTCTTT.

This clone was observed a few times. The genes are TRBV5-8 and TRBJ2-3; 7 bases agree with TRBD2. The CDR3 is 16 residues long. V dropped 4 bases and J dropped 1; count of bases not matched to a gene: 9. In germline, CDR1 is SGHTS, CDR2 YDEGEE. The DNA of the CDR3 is TGTGCCAGCAGCACAGAACCGGGACTACGCACAGATACGCAGTATTTT. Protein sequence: CASSTEPGLRTDTQYF.

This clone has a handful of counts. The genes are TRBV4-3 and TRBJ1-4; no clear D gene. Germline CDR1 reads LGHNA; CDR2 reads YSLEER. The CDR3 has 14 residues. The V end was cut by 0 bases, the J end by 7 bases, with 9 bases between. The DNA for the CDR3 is TGCGCCAGCAGCCAAGATGGACGGACTGAAAAACTGTTTTTT. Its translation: CASSQDGRTEKLFF.

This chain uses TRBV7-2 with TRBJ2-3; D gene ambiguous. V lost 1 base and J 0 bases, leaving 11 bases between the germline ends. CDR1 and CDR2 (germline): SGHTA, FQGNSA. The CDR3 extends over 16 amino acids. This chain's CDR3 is CASSLERRLSTDTQYF. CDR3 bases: TGTGCCAGCAGCTTAGAACGGCGGCTTAGCACAGATACGCAGTATTTT.

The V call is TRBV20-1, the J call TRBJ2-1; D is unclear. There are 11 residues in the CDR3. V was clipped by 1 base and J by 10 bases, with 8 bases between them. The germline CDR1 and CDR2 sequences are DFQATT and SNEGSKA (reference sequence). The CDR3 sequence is CSARVSREQFF. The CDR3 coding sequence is TGCAGTGCTAGAGTAAGCAGGGAGCAGTTCTTC.

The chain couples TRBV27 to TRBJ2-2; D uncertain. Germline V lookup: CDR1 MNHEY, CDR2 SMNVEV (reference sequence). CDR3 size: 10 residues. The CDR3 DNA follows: TGTTCTATCCCCACCGGGGAGCTGTTTTTT. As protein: CSIPTGELFF.

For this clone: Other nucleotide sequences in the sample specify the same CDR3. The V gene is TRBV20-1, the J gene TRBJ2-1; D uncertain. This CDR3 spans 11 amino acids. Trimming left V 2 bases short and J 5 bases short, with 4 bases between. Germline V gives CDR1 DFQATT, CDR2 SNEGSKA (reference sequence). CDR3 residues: CSARFDNEQFF. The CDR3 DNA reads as TGCAGTGCTAGATTCGACAATGAGCAGTTCTTC.

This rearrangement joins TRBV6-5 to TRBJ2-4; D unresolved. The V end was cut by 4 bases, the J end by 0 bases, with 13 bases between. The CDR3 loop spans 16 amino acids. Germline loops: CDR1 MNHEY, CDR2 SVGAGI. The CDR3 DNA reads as TGTGCCAGCAGTTCGGGCCGAAAGCTAGCCAAAAACATTCAGTACTTC. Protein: CASSSGRKLAKNIQYF.

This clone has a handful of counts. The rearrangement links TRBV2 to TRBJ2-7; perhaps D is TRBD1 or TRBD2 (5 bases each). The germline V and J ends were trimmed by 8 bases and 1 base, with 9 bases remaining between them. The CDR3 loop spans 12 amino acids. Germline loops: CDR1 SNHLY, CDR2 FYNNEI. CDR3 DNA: TGTGCCAGCCAGGGCGGGTCCTACGAGCAGTACTTC. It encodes CASQGGSYEQYF.

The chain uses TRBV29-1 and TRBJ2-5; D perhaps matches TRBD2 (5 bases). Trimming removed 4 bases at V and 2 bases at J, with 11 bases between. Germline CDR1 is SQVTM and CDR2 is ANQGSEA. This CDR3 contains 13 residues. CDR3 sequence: CSVGTLLQETQYF. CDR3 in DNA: TGCAGCGTTGGGACTCTCCTTCAAGAGACCCAGTACTTC.